A selection of T cell receptor beta chains follows, all from one sample in a study of cytomegalovirus exposure and HLA in healthy donors. Produced via immunoSEQ multiplex PCR; TCRdb's table is partial and in-frame only. The profile covers some 140,000 clones, with approximately 74% appearing a single time and roughly 4.5% taken by the ten largest. The source material was PBMCs. Source of these receptors: a man between 18 and 35 years old in good health and CMV-seropositive. Each CDR3 is given with its conserved first and last residue. D genes are given only for firm matches. The size entry is marked missing in some rows and otherwise reads once, few, many or a size class.

>NA|once|TRBJ1-1|TRBV28
TGTGCCAGCAGCCCATCAGGGTTCAGAAACACTGAAGCTTTCTTT
CASSPSGFRNTEAFF
>TRBD1|NA|TRBJ2-2|TRBV7-2
TGTGCCAGCAGCGTCCCACCGGGACAGGGGGGTGTAACCGGGGAGCTGTTTTTT
CASSVPPGQGGVTGELFF
>TRBD1|NA|TRBJ2-7|TRBV4-1
TGCGCCAGCAGCCAATTAGGGACAGGGGGTTTCGAGCAGTACTTC
CASSQLGTGGFEQYF
>NA|NA|TRBJ1-2|TRBV2
TGTGCCAGCAGCGATGACAGGTCGTATGGCTACACCTTC
CASSDDRSYGYTF
>NA|few|TRBJ2-2|TRBV5-1
TGCGCCAGCAGCCCGGGACGGCAGGGGGGTCCCGGGGAGCTGTTTTTT
CASSPGRQGGPGELFF
>NA|NA|TRBJ1-1|TRBV19
TGTGCCAGTAGCTGGAACTCACGAAGCGGGAACACTGAAGCTTTCTTT
CASSWNSRSGNTEAFF
>NA|NA|TRBJ1-2|TRBV2
TGTGCCAGCACAAGGGAGGGAAATGGCTACACCTTC
CASTREGNGYTF
>NA|few|TRBJ2-5|TRBV5-1
TGCGCCAGCAACCCGAGCAGATCGGGGGGCGCGCAAGAGACCCAGTACTTC
CASNPSRSGGAQETQYF
>TRBD1|NA|TRBJ2-7|TRBV28
TGTGCCAGCAGCGGGACAGGTTTAACCTACGAGCAGTACTTC
CASSGTGLTYEQYF
>NA|NA|TRBJ1-6|TRBV10-3
TGTGCCGTCGGGACAAATAATTCACCCCTCCACTTT
CAVGTNNSPLHF
>NA|NA|TRBJ1-2|TRBV4-2
TGTGCCAGCAGCCCAGGGTATGGCTACACCTTC
CASSPGYGYTF
>NA|once|TRBJ1-5|TRBV30
TGTGCCTGGAGTAAAGACAGTAATAGCAATCAGCCCCAGCATTTT
CAWSKDSNSNQPQHF
>NA|NA|TRBJ2-2|TRBV6-5
TGTGCCAGCAGTTACTCGAGAGGGACCGGGGAGCTGTTTTTT
CASSYSRGTGELFF
>NA|NA|TRBJ2-7|TRBV6-5
TGTGCCAGCAGTTACAAGACTGGAACCTACGAGCAGTACTTC
CASSYKTGTYEQYF
>TRBD2|NA|TRBJ2-1|TRBV2
TGTGCCAGCACCTGGGGGACTAGAGACTACAATGAGCAGTTCTTC
CASTWGTRDYNEQFF
>TRBD1|NA|TRBJ1-3|TRBV5-8
TGTGCCAGCAGCTCCGGGACAGACCTTATCTCTGGAAACACCATATATTTT
CASSSGTDLISGNTIYF
>TRBD1|NA|TRBJ1-1|TRBV6-5
TGTGCCAGCAGTTACGGGGACAGGGGATCCACTGAAGCTTTCTTT
CASSYGDRGSTEAFF
>TRBD1|NA|TRBJ1-6|TRBV5-4
TGTGCCAGCAGCCCCAGGGACAGGGGGAATTCACCCCTCCACTTT
CASSPRDRGNSPLHF
>NA|NA|TRBJ1-5|TRBV28
TGTGCCAGCAGCCCCGGGGGGCCTGGCAATCAGCCCCAGCATTTT
CASSPGGPGNQPQHF
>TRBD1|NA|TRBJ2-7|TRBV6-4
TGTGCCATTTCGGACAGGGGGCTCTACGAGCAGTACTTC
CAISDRGLYEQYF
>NA|NA|TRBJ1-1|TRBV28
TGTGCCAGCAGTTATACAAGGCGGGCTTTCTTT
CASSYTRRAFF
>NA|NA|TRBJ1-1|TRBV5-4
TGTGCCAGCAGCTTGGACAGGGTGAACACTGAAGCTTTCTTT
CASSLDRVNTEAFF
>TRBD2|NA|TRBJ2-5|TRBV7-2
TGTGCCAGCAGCTCGGGACTAGGGGAGACCCAGTACTTC
CASSSGLGETQYF